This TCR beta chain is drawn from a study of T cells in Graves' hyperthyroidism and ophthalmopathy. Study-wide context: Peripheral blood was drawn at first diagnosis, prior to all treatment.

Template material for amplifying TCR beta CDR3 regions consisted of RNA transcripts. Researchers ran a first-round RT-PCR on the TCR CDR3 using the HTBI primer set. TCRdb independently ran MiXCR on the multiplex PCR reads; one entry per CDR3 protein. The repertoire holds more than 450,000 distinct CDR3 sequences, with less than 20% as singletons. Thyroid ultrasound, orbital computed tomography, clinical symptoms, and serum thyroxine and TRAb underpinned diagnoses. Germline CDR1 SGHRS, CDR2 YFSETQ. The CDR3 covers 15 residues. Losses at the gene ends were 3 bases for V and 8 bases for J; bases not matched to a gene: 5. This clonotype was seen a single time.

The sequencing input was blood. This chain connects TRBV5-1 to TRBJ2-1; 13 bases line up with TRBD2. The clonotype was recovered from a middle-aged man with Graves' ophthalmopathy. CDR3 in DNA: TGCGCCAGCAGCTCGAGGACTAGCGGGAGCGATGAGCAGTTCTTC. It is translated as CASSSRTSGSDEQFF.